The entry that follows covers one T cell receptor beta chain sequence. This clone has just one count. Its antigen is not yet known. The sample holds no much larger clone one base away, and base qualities are not on file. The immunoSEQ Assay, a bias-controlled multiplex PCR, was used to amplify TCRbeta CDR3 regions from genomic DNA. Per the original workflow: The number of nucleated cells in each sample was estimated by amplification of reference gene primers within the assay. Sequence reads were collapsed and filtered to measure the absolute abundance of every unique TCRbeta CDR3 rearrangement. Productive Simpson clonality was computed per sample as the square root of Simpson's diversity index over productive rearrangements. Sourced from immuneACCESS, this table was stored by TCRdb with only in-frame sequences that have V and J called. A share of the clones is absent; for the studies checked, an unresolved V gene accounts for under half, and the remainder has no known explanation. V and J calls and clone size are as listed in that table; D and trimming were resolved from the DNA. The sample data list about 47,000 clones, and roughly 84% of these were observed just once. In total, the top ten clones hold roughly 2.5% of the sample.

V is cut back by 5 bases and J by 9 bases, with 10 bases in the junction unmatched. CDR1 is given as SGHTA and CDR2 as FQGTGA, both from the germline V gene. The CDR3 spans 15 residues, from the cysteine through the phenylalanine. Only the CDR3 DNA is retained, 45 bases long and in frame from the first base. The data were taken from a study of blood T cell repertoires in COVID-19 (TCRdb year 2020). Some background on the complete study: Collaborator samples came from the United States, Italy and Spain and covered acute and convalescent phases of COVID-19. The dataset comprised deeply sampled blood TCRbeta repertoires from subjects exposed to, actively infected with, or recovered from COVID-19. HLA class I and class II types, where available, came from metadata supplied by the sample provider rather than from assay-based typing. The material from the prospective study consisted of cDNA or gDNA derived from T cells, B-cell-depleted T cells, or PBMCs. The samples were drawn from the first 160 participants of the ongoing ImmuneRACE study and from roughly 1,300 subjects provided by 6 global collaborators. A de-identified subject ID, COVID-19 status, age in years and sex were almost always included in the sample metadata. The repertoires were released in a freely available public database meant as a resource for research on the immune response to SARS-CoV-2.

Each collaborating institution followed its own protocols to collect whole blood in K2EDTA tubes. For TCRbeta analysis, collaborator samples were shipped as frozen whole blood, as isolated PBMCs, or as DNA extracted from either sample type. Study-wide findings and limitations: The quantity of clinical and demographic metadata differed by source and by participant and was supplied without curation.

In this chain, TRBV7-3 is recombined with TRBJ1-6, with 7 middle bases fitting TRBD1. The receptor was isolated from a middle-aged man with acute or convalescent COVID-19. Input material: peripheral blood. The DNA sequence is as follows: TGTGCCAGCAGCCTTGCTACAGGGGTAGGTTCACCCCTCCACTTT. Its coded protein is CASSLATGVGSPLHF.